The rows below give T cell receptor beta chains drawn from one sample of a study of molecular identifiers for immune sequencing clone quantification. TCRdb reprocessed the PCR reads with MiXCR, giving one entry per CDR3 protein. The sample consists of hundreds of thousands of distinct CDR3 sequences, less than 30% of them appearing once. Sequencing was performed on naive CD8+ T cells from blood, with Jurkat cell RNA spiked in. Source of these receptors: a human donor in good health. Some libraries in this study had Jurkat cell RNA spiked in. Each CDR3 is given with its conserved first and last residue. A D gene is named only where the DNA matches it firmly. Rows may omit the clone size; those that give it use once, few, many or a size class.

TRBD2,TRBV7-3,many,TRBJ2-3,CASSSPRITSGAAADTQYF,TGTGCCAGCAGCTCTCCCCGAATAACTAGCGGAGCCGCCGCAGATACGCAGTATTTT
TRBD1,TRBV7-9,NA,TRBJ2-5,CASSSDRVAETQYF,TGTGCCAGCAGCTCGGACAGGGTGGCAGAGACCCAGTACTTC
TRBD1,TRBV19,NA,TRBJ1-1,CASFNAQGAYTEAFF,TGTGCCAGTTTCAACGCCCAGGGGGCATACACTGAAGCTTTCTTT
TRBD1,TRBV12-3/TRBV12-4,many,TRBJ1-1,CASSDRDLNTEAFF,TGTGCCAGCAGTGACAGGGACCTGAACACTGAAGCTTTCTTT
NA,TRBV6-6,NA,TRBJ1-1,CASSYSVQENTEAFF,TGTGCCAGCAGTTACTCGGTGCAGGAGAACACTGAAGCTTTCTTT
NA,TRBV28,NA,TRBJ2-7,CASSLPLDWDSYEQYF,TGTGCCAGCAGTTTACCCCTGGACTGGGACTCCTACGAGCAGTACTTC
NA,TRBV11-2,few,TRBJ1-4,CASSLYKGSEKLFF,TGTGCCAGCAGCCTTTATAAGGGAAGCGAAAAACTGTTTTTT
NA,TRBV4-1,many,TRBJ1-1,CASSQGWGPDTEAFF,TGCGCCAGCAGCCAAGGCTGGGGGCCGGACACTGAAGCTTTCTTT
NA,TRBV20-1,NA,TRBJ2-7,CSARDRTCWYEQYF,TGCAGTGCTAGAGATCGGACTTGTTGGTACGAGCAGTACTTC
TRBD2,TRBV13,NA,TRBJ2-7,CASSPGLAGGREYF,TGTGCCAGCAGCCCGGGACTAGCGGGGGGCAGGGAGTACTTC
TRBD1,TRBV12-3/TRBV12-4,NA,TRBJ1-2,CASSSEPGGTNYGYTF,TGTGCCAGCAGTTCTGAGCCAGGGGGCACCAACTATGGCTACACCTTC
NA,TRBV12-3/TRBV12-4,many,TRBJ2-7,CASSSGTVYEQYF,TGTGCCAGCAGCTCCGGGACCGTCTACGAGCAGTACTTC
NA,TRBV27,many,TRBJ2-7,CASSLGGSYEQYF,TGTGCCAGCAGCTTAGGCGGAAGCTACGAGCAGTACTTC
TRBD1,TRBV4-3,many,TRBJ2-1,CASSQLGQAAEQFF,TGCGCCAGCAGCCAACTAGGACAGGCGGCTGAGCAGTTCTTC
TRBD1,TRBV7-9,many,TRBJ1-5,CASSWTGPNQPQHF,TGTGCCAGCAGCTGGACAGGCCCCAATCAGCCCCAGCATTTT
NA,TRBV2,few,TRBJ1-4,CASSEGGAMYEKLFF,TGTGCCAGCAGTGAAGGGGGGGCAATGTATGAAAAACTGTTTTTT
NA,TRBV10-3,NA,TRBJ2-7,CAISEGGLYEQYF,TGTGCCATCAGTGAGGGTGGGCTTTACGAGCAGTACTTC
NA,TRBV27,NA,TRBJ1-1,CASTPIGYGSIEAFF,TGTGCCAGCACCCCCATAGGGTATGGGAGCATTGAAGCTTTCTTT
NA,TRBV20-1,many,TRBJ2-5,CSARDIREQETQYF,TGCAGTGCCCGAGACATCAGGGAACAAGAGACCCAGTACTTC
TRBD1,TRBV7-2,many,TRBJ1-5,CASSLGFGTGEFGNQPQHF,TGTGCCAGCAGCTTAGGTTTCGGGACAGGGGAGTTCGGCAATCAGCCCCAGCATTTT